Listed below are T cell receptor beta chains from one sample, sequenced in a study of T cell responses to AZD1222 COVID-19 vaccine. The table came from immunoSEQ multiplex PCR; TCRdb's copy has only in-frame clones and leaves some out. The data show 150,000 or so clones, with approximately 94% seen just once and approximately 5.5% held by the top ten. Sequencing was performed on peripheral blood, taken 28 days after the second AZD1222 dose. The receptor set was obtained from an adult who received the AZD1222 COVID-19 vaccine. The CDR3 runs from the conserved cysteine through the conserved F or W. The order of the fields is V gene, clone size, CDR3 protein. Clone size is not always given. Where it is, it says once, few, many or a class for expanded clones.

TRBV13 - CASSLGPWTSGYPNTGELFF
TRBV27 - CASSLSSLGVYEQYF
TRBV7-2 - CASSLGWESSGYEQYF
TRBV27 - CASRPGTGSYEQYF
TRBV7-2 - CASSLGGGVNEQFF
TRBV28 - CASSSSSNQPQHF
TRBV11-2 once CASSTGQGEVYEQYF
TRBV7-9 - CATTTGQGAETQYF
TRBV30 - CAWTPRGGLAYNEQFF
TRBV28 once CATLSGGSYEQYF
TRBV5-1 - CASSSVRTGLPTNEQFF
TRBV18 - CASSGTSGNTGELFF
TRBV28 - CASSKATNEKLFF
TRBV7-9 - CASSFTASSSYNEQFF
TRBV6-5 - CASSFRTSVWSEQYF
TRBV11-2 - CASSGTVEKTQYF
TRBV6-5 - CASSFTGQSNQPQHF
TRBV30 - CAWSRPGQGYNSPLHF
TRBV28 - CASSLGQETQYF
TRBV6-5 - CASSYYLGAGELFF
TRBV4-2 many CASSQDPPRTEAFF
TRBV5-5 - CASSLFNEKLFF
TRBV11-2 once CASSPLRDRVTGYTF
TRBV7-9 - CASSFSTEAFF
TRBV9 - CASSGPHTGPTNGYTF
TRBV28 - CASSAWVVGNQPQHF
TRBV27 - CASSSGLNTEAFF
TRBV14 few CASSQLNWDTEAFF
TRBV7-6 - CASSLEARADTGELFF
TRBV7-2 - CASSLEGQIYGYTF
TRBV6-2/TRBV6-3 - CASSYVTNTEAFF
TRBV18 - CASSRQTGSPYEQYF
TRBV10-3 - CAISDERSNYGYTF
TRBV6-5 - CASSYYRGNYEQYF
TRBV18 few CASSPLKGLNEQFF
TRBV6-5 - CASSFQDRGKAFF
TRBV7-9 - CASSLEGNRETFF
TRBV6-7 - CASSYSSDHETQYF
TRBV4-3 - CASSQHGLAGAYNEQFF
TRBV19 - CAIQDGGANTEAFF
TRBV21-1 - CASSKRHTEAFF
TRBV29-1 - CSVEGRAVSTDTQYF
TRBV11-3 - CASSHTLAVSYNEQFF
TRBV3-1/TRBV3-2 - CASSQDLTYYSGDPSYNEQFF
TRBV9 - CASSAQGNAEAFF
TRBV6-2/TRBV6-3 - CASSYGPGIINNEQFF
TRBV2 - CASSPRTSGTTYEQYF
TRBV10-3 - CAISSDGETQYF
TRBV5-5 - CASSLSQGPLGIQYF
TRBV28 once CASSLGNSPLHF
TRBV19 - CASSIMASDQETQYF
TRBV4-1 - CASSQAQGSNQPQHF